These 21 T cell receptor beta chains originate from one sample sequenced in a study of cytomegalovirus exposure and HLA in healthy donors. This PCR relied on a set of 60 Vbeta primers and 13 Jbeta primers. Sequencing used immunoSEQ multiplex PCR; TCRdb keeps in-frame clones, though not all of them. The sample shows over 150,000 clones, about four fifths of them seen only once. Sequencing was done on a sample of PBMCs. The receptors shown here come from a woman between 50 and 59 years old in good health and CMV-seronegative.

This clone was detected a few times. The chain combines TRBV5-5 with TRBJ2-5, with D hard to call. V lost 2 bases and J 11 bases, leaving 16 bases between the germline ends. The CDR3 runs 13 residues. Germline V CDR1 and CDR2: SGHKS, YYEKEE (reference sequence). This CDR3 is CASSLLYLTEQYF. CDR3 DNA sequence: TGTGCCAGCAGCTTACTTTATCTTACGGAGCAGTACTTC.

This sequence joins TRBV7-9 and TRBJ1-4, with D maybe TRBD1 (5 bases). The CDR3 loop spans 15 amino acids. V was shortened by 4 bases and J by 7 bases, with 16 bases between the two germline ends. Per the germline V gene, CDR1 is SEHNR and CDR2 is FQNEAQ (reference sequence). The CDR3 reads CASSYNTGSGEKLFF. Here the CDR3 DNA reads TGTGCCAGCAGCTACAATACAGGATCGGGTGAAAAACTGTTTTTT.

This clone was recorded once. The rearrangement links TRBV19 to TRBJ1-5; D is unclear. Germline values: CDR1 LNHDA, CDR2 SQIVND (reference sequence). This CDR3 has 13 amino acids. Trimming removed 2 bases at V and 4 bases at J, with 6 bases between. CDR3 sequence: CASSIQANQPQHF. The CDR3 DNA is TGTGCCAGTAGTATACAGGCAAATCAGCCCCAGCATTTT.

The rearrangement uses TRBV5-1 and TRBJ2-2; 11 bases line up with TRBD2. Germline trimming cut 7 bases from V and 1 base from J; bases unmatched to any gene: 3. The germline V gene has CDR1 SGHRS and CDR2 YFSETQ. The CDR3 contains 15 residues. This chain's CDR3 is CASVAGGVNTGELFF. The CDR3 nucleotides are TGCGCCAGCGTAGCGGGAGGGGTGAACACCGGGGAGCTGTTTTTT.

The rearrangement links TRBV9 to TRBJ1-3, with TRBD1 matching 7 bases. With V trimmed by 3 bases and J by 5 bases, 8 bases remained unmatched. Germline V gives CDR1 SGDLS, CDR2 YYNGEE. The CDR3 loop spans 15 amino acids. The CDR3 here is CASSGTLTGRNTIYF. The CDR3 DNA reads TGTGCCAGCAGCGGCACATTGACAGGGAGAAACACCATATATTTT.

This chain links TRBV18 with TRBJ2-1; 9 nucleotides line up with TRBD1. Germline V gene sequence: CDR1 KGHSH, CDR2 LQKENI. The J segment lost 4 bases and the V segment lost 1 base, leaving 8 bases of the junction unmatched. The CDR3 loop spans 17 amino acids. In DNA, the CDR3 is TGTGCCAGCTCACCACGGACAGGGGACGTCCGTTACAATGAGCAGTTCTTC. It yields the protein CASSPRTGDVRYNEQFF.

The sample holds one count of this clone. The chain joins TRBV7-9 to TRBJ2-5, with 10 bases lining up with TRBD1. V gave up 6 bases and J gave up 5 bases; unmatched junction bases: 6. The CDR3 extends over 14 amino acids. Germline loops: CDR1 SEHNR, CDR2 FQNEAQ (reference sequence). The CDR3 loop is CASRPPGQGETQYF. In nucleotides, the CDR3 is TGTGCCAGCAGACCTCCGGGACAGGGGGAGACCCAGTACTTC.

About this clone: The germline gene is not matched at one end of the junction; a read error may be the cause. The V gene is TRBV27, the J gene TRBJ2-5; maybe TRBD1 (6 bases). Near its end, the DNA agrees better with TRBJ2-7, so the J call may be wrong. The CDR3 has 15 residues. CDR1 and CDR2 (germline): MNHEY, SMNVEV (reference sequence). The CDR3 sequence is CVSSFMGTLPYEQYF. The CDR3 DNA reads as TGTGTCAGCAGTTTTATGGGGACACTACCCTACGAGCAGTACTTC.

V usage is TRBV28 and J usage is TRBJ1-2; 9 bases match TRBD1. Germline lookup yields CDR1 MDHEN and CDR2 SYDVKM. This CDR3 has 17 amino acids. Trimming removed 3 bases from V and 2 bases from J; junction bases left unmatched: 10. The CDR3 DNA follows: TGTGCCAGCAGTTTCGCAACTAACAGGGGGCCCAACTATGGCTACACCTTC. Protein sequence: CASSFATNRGPNYGYTF.

The chain recombines TRBV15 with TRBJ1-1; TRBD1 might be the D (6 bases). There are 16 residues in the CDR3. CDR1 LNHNV and CDR2 YYDKDF come from the germline V gene (reference sequence). The ends were cut back, 1 base at V and 7 bases at J, with 19 bases in the middle. CDR3 sequence: CATSRGGSQGQDEAFF. CDR3 in DNA: TGTGCCACCAGCAGAGGAGGATCGCAGGGGCAGGATGAAGCTTTCTTT.

This chain joins TRBV11-2 and TRBJ2-1; 8 positions agree with TRBD1. CDR3 length: 15 residues. Germline CDR1 and CDR2: SGHAT and FQNNGV. After removal of 0 bases from V and 8 bases from J, the junction contained 6 bases not matched to a gene. CDR3 in DNA: TGTGCCAGCAGCTTAGAGACAGGGGAACGGGATGAGCAGTTCTTC. Translating gives CASSLETGERDEQFF. The full variable domain, in which reference TRBV11-2 and TRBJ2-1 provide the parts outside the CDR3, is EAGVAQSPRYKIIEKRQSVAFWCNPISGHATLYWYQQILGQGPKLLIQFQNNGVVDDSQLPKDRFSAERLKGVDSTLKIQPAKLEDSAVYLCASSLETGERDEQFFGPGTRLTVL.

This chain's CDR3 is CARWWGIGHGIKPQHF. DNA for the CDR3: TGCGCCCGCTGGTGGGGAATAGGACATGGAATTAAGCCCCAGCATTTT. This chain links TRBV10-1 with TRBJ1-5; a weak D match, TRBD1 (5 bases). Germline CDR1 is WNHNN and CDR2 is SYGVQD (reference sequence). The V end lost 11 bases, the J end lost 8 bases, and 28 bases lay between the germline ends. The CDR3 is 16 residues long.

The J gene is TRBJ1-2, the V gene TRBV19, with 9 bases fitting TRBD1. The CDR3 contains 16 residues. CDR1 and CDR2 from the germline V gene are LNHDA and SQIVND (reference sequence). J gave up 4 bases and V 5 bases, and 11 bases lay outside the gene matches. The CDR3 DNA sequence: TGTGCCAGTAGTCCGTGGACAGGGGAAGATGCCTATGGCTACACCTTC. Translated, it gives CASSPWTGEDAYGYTF.

The genes are TRBV29-1 and TRBJ2-2; TRBD1 might be the D (5 bases). The germline V gene has CDR1 SQVTM and CDR2 ANQGSEA. The CDR3 has 14 amino acids. Trimming left V 5 bases short and J 0 bases short, with 10 bases between. The CDR3 DNA sequence: TGCAGCGTTTTAAGGGGATCGAACACCGGGGAGCTGTTTTTT. Its translation is CSVLRGSNTGELFF.

The chain uses TRBV7-9 and TRBJ2-7; 8 bases match TRBD2. This CDR3 contains 15 residues. J lost 6 bases, V lost 6 bases, and 13 bases had no gene match. Germline V CDR1 and CDR2: SEHNR, FQNEAQ (reference sequence). CDR3 DNA: TGTGCCAGCAGTGAATCCGGGACTAGTTGGGGCGAGCAGTACTTC. It codes for CASSESGTSWGEQYF.

The chain employs TRBV12-2 and TRBJ2-3; the table's D call TRBD1 went unverified against the DNA. TRBV12-2 is designated a pseudogene. The CDR3 sequence is 19 residues long. The CDR3 loop reads CASRLDIWGPLLVTDTQYF. The CDR3 bases are TGTGCAAGTCGCTTAGATATTTGGGGGCCACTGTTAGTCACAGATACGCAGTATTTT.

The rearrangement links TRBV7-2 to TRBJ1-2, with D possibly TRBD1 on 5 matching bases. The germline CDR1 and CDR2 sequences are SGHTA and FQGNSA. V was pared by 0 bases and J by 0 bases, with 8 bases between. There are 15 residues in the CDR3. DNA of the CDR3: TGTGCCAGCAGCTTAGCCGGGGGGACTAACTATGGCTACACCTTC. The encoded protein is CASSLAGGTNYGYTF. Combining the CDR3 with reference TRBV7-2 and TRBJ1-2 gives the whole variable domain GAGVSQSPSNKVTEKGKDVELRCDPISGHTALYWYRQSLGQGLEFLIYFQGNSAPDKSGLPSDRFSAERTGGSVSTLTIQRTQQEDSAVYLCASSLAGGTNYGYTFGSGTRLTVV.

V and J are TRBV4-1 and TRBJ2-5, with 7 bases lining up with TRBD2. Germline loops: CDR1 MGHRA, CDR2 YSYEKL. Unmatched junction bases numbered 3, after V lost 3 bases and J lost 5 bases. The CDR3 length is 13 residues. CDR3 protein: CASSHYGRETQYF. CDR3 bases: TGCGCCAGCAGCCACTACGGGAGGGAGACCCAGTACTTC.

This rearrangement joins TRBV2 to TRBJ1-5, with TRBD1 matching over 8 bases. CDR1 and CDR2 from the germline V gene are SNHLY and FYNNEI. V was clipped by 4 bases and J by 2 bases; unmatched bases: 7. The CDR3 is 16 residues long. The CDR3 bases are TGTGCCAGCAGTGCAGGGGGCAATTGGGGCAATCAGCCCCAGCATTTT. Protein product: CASSAGGNWGNQPQHF. Supplemented by reference TRBV2 and TRBJ1-5, the full variable domain reads EPEVTQTPSHQVTQMGQEVILRCVPISNHLYFYWYRQILGQKVEFLVSFYNNEISEKSEIFDDQFSVERPDGSNFTLKIRSTKLEDSAMYFCASSAGGNWGNQPQHFGDGTRLSIL.

The V and J genes are TRBV7-2 and TRBJ2-7, with D hard to call. The CDR3 runs to 14 residues. V was clipped by 4 bases and J by 5 bases, with 15 bases between them. The germline V gene encodes CDR1 SGHTA and CDR2 FQGNSA. CDR3 sequence reads: CASSSPETYHEQYF. CDR3 in DNA: TGTGCCAGCAGCTCACCCGAGACATACCACGAGCAGTACTTC.

The V call is TRBV14, the J call TRBJ1-3; D remains ambiguous. The CDR3 runs to 13 residues. V was pared by 0 bases and J by 8 bases, with 8 bases between. Germline V gene sequence: CDR1 SGHDN, CDR2 FVKESK. CDR3 sequence reads: CASSQDLRDTIYF. Written as DNA, the CDR3 is TGTGCCAGCAGCCAAGATTTACGAGACACCATATATTTT.